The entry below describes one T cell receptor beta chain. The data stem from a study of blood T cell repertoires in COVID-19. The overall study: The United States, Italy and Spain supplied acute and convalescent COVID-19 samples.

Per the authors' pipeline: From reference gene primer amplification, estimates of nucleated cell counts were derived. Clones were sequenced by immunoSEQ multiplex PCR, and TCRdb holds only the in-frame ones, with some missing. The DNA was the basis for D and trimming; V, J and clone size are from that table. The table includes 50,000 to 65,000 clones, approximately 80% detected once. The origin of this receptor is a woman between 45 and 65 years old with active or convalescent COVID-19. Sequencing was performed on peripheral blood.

CDR3 residues: CASSTRDRGDYGYTF. CDR3 nucleotides: TGTGCCAGTAGTACCCGGGACAGGGGAGACTATGGCTACACCTTC. The chain has TRBV19 and TRBJ1-2, with 10 bases that match TRBD1. This CDR3 has 15 amino acids. V was clipped by 4 bases and J by 3 bases; unmatched bases: 5. The V gene's germline CDR1 is LNHDA and CDR2 SQIVND (reference sequence). Using reference TRBV19 and TRBJ1-2 for the parts outside the CDR3, the full variable domain is DGGITQSPKYLFRKEGQNVTLSCEQNLNHDAMYWYRQDPGQGLRLIYYSQIVNDFQKGDIAEGYSVSREKKESFPLTVTSAQKNPTAFYLCASSTRDRGDYGYTFGSGTRLTVV.